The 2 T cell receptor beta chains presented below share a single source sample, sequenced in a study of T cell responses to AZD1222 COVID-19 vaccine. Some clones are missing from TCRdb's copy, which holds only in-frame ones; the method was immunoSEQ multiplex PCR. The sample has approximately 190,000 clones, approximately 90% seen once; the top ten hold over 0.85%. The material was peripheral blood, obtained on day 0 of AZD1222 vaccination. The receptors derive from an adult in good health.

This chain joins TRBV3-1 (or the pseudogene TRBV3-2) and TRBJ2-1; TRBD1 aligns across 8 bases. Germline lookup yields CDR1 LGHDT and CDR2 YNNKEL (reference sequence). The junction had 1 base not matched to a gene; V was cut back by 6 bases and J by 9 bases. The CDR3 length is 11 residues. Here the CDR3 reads CASRDRGEQFF. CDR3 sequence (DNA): TGTGCCAGCAGAGACAGGGGTGAGCAGTTCTTC.

The CDR3 is CASSAPGQYYGYTF. DNA for the CDR3: TGTGCCAGCAGCGCCCCGGGACAGTACTATGGCTACACCTTC. The gene calls are TRBV25-1 and TRBJ1-2; TRBD1 aligns across 7 bases. Looked up from germline, CDR1 is MGHDK and CDR2 is SYGVNS. CDR3 length: 14 amino acids. After removal of 6 bases from V and 3 bases from J, the junction contained 7 bases not matched to a gene.